What follows describes a single T cell receptor (beta chain). Antigen unknown. The entry originates in a study of shared clonotypes between healthy human individuals. Each PCR replicate from the sorted subsets contained about 200 ng DNA, which is 25,000 to 30,000 T cell genomes. Per the original data handling: Junction-only sequences produced by ImmunoSEQ had no quality scores, so filtering differed. Sequencing used immunoSEQ multiplex PCR; TCRdb keeps in-frame clones, though not all of them. V, J and clone size are taken as reported in that table, and D and trimming were inferred from the DNA itself. The profile shows about 2.4 million clones, over 85% of them singletons. Findings of the study overall: Generation of non-shared clonotypes was less probable than generation of clonotypes shared by all four donors.

The ends lost 5 bases at V and 3 bases at J; junction bases unmatched: 13. CDR1 is SGHTA and CDR2 is FQGNSA in the germline V gene. The CDR3 contains 18 residues. Material for sequencing was naive CD4+ T cells from PBMCs. Sample subset: CD45RA+ positively selected. The chain joins TRBV7-2 to TRBJ2-7; TRBD2 agrees at 13 bases. This TCR was recovered from a man younger than 35 in good health. Some clones in this sample may be carry-over from other donors' samples. The CDR3: CASSTGLAGTHNFYEQYF. In nucleotides, the CDR3 is TGTGCCAGCAGCACGGGACTAGCGGGAACCCACAATTTCTACGAGCAGTACTTC.